These T cell receptor beta chains were read from a single sample in a study of blood T cell repertoires in COVID-19. The table came from immunoSEQ multiplex PCR; TCRdb's copy has only in-frame clones and leaves some out. This table has hundreds of thousands of clones, approximately 86% appearing once. Material for sequencing was peripheral blood. The receptors were sampled from a woman in her twenties or thirties with COVID-19, enrolled during active disease. The CDR3 runs from the conserved cysteine through the conserved F or W. A D gene is named only where the DNA matches it firmly. Expanded clones get a size class; other rows say once, few or many, or leave the size out.

abundance	v_gene	j_gene	d_gene	CDR3aa	CDR3nt
-	TRBV7-6	TRBJ2-7	TRBD1	CASSSPGTGGLEQYF	TGTGCCAGCAGCTCCCCCGGGACAGGGGGCCTCGAGCAGTACTTC
few	TRBV9	TRBJ2-1	TRBD2	CASSVDAGRAGGEQFF	TGTGCCAGCAGCGTAGATGCGGGGAGGGCCGGAGGTGAGCAGTTCTTC
-	TRBV27	TRBJ2-6	TRBD1	CASSIPQGAHPSGANVLTF	TGTGCCAGCAGTATCCCTCAGGGGGCGCACCCCTCTGGGGCCAACGTCCTGACTTTC
-	TRBV11-2	TRBJ2-1	-	CASSFRGSSYNEQFF	TGTGCCAGCAGCTTCCGGGGGAGCTCCTACAATGAGCAGTTCTTC
-	TRBV5-6	TRBJ2-1	TRBD2	CASSFSGNWNEQFF	TGTGCCAGCAGCTTTAGCGGGAATTGGAATGAGCAGTTCTTC
-	TRBV5-1	TRBJ1-1	-	CASSPPDSEAFF	TGCGCCAGCAGCCCACCGGACAGTGAAGCTTTCTTT
-	TRBV7-8	TRBJ1-5	TRBD1	CASSSRQGKQPQHF	TGTGCCAGCAGCTCCCGACAGGGGAAACAGCCCCAGCATTTT
-	TRBV5-1	TRBJ2-7	TRBD2	CASSRTSDEQYF	TGCGCCAGCAGTAGGACTAGCGATGAGCAGTACTTC
-	TRBV3-1/TRBV3-2	TRBJ1-2	TRBD1	CASSQDQGQLYYGYTF	TGTGCCAGCAGCCAAGATCAGGGACAGCTTTACTATGGCTACACCTTC
once	TRBV10-3	TRBJ2-3	-	CAIRKKGGEAAADTQYF	TGTGCCATCAGGAAAAAGGGGGGGGAGGCTGCTGCAGATACGCAGTATTTT
-	TRBV19	TRBJ2-1	-	CASSIPGHLYNEQFF	TGTGCCAGTAGTATCCCAGGACACCTCTACAATGAGCAGTTCTTC
-	TRBV18	TRBJ2-7	TRBD1	CASSPLVTGSYEQYF	TGTGCCAGCTCACCTTTGGTGACAGGGTCCTACGAGCAGTACTTC
-	TRBV3-1/TRBV3-2	TRBJ1-1	TRBD1	CASSQPDRVGALNTEAFF	TGTGCCAGCAGCCAACCCGACAGGGTGGGGGCCTTGAACACTGAAGCTTTCTTT
-	TRBV9	TRBJ2-7	-	CASSVAGDNTYEQYF	TGTGCCAGCAGCGTAGCCGGTGACAACACCTACGAGCAGTACTTC
many	TRBV12-3/TRBV12-4	TRBJ2-2	-	CASSLKGTGELFF	TGTGCCAGCAGTTTAAAGGGGACCGGGGAGCTGTTTTTT
-	TRBV7-6	TRBJ2-5	TRBD2	CASSLRLAGGKTQYF	TGTGCCAGCAGCTTGAGACTAGCGGGGGGGAAGACCCAGTACTTC
-	TRBV6-1	TRBJ1-5	-	CASSAGVRGGGHQPQHF	TGTGCCAGCAGTGCCGGAGTCAGAGGCGGAGGTCATCAGCCCCAGCATTTT
-	TRBV7-9	TRBJ1-2	TRBD1	CASSPTGERKGYTF	TGTGCCAGCAGCCCGACAGGGGAGCGGAAGGGCTACACCTTC
-	TRBV6-2/TRBV6-3	TRBJ2-7	TRBD1	CASSRDRGGHEQYF	TGTGCCAGCAGCCGGGACAGGGGAGGACACGAGCAGTACTTC
-	TRBV9	TRBJ1-4	TRBD1	CASSVGLVGTGDEKLFF	TGTGCCAGCAGCGTAGGATTAGTCGGGACAGGGGATGAAAAACTGTTTTTT
-	TRBV9	TRBJ1-4	-	CASSVDQAPEKLFF	TGTGCCAGCAGCGTAGATCAAGCACCTGAAAAACTGTTTTTT
-	TRBV9	TRBJ2-3	-	CASSLGLGTDTQYF	TGTGCCAGCAGCCTAGGACTGGGCACAGATACGCAGTATTTT
-	TRBV7-9	TRBJ1-4	-	CASSVPSGMATNEKLFF	TGTGCCAGCAGCGTGCCCTCCGGTATGGCAACTAATGAAAAACTGTTTTTT
-	TRBV27	TRBJ2-1	-	CASSFRAGYNEQFF	TGTGCCAGCAGTTTTCGTGCGGGGTACAATGAGCAGTTCTTC
-	TRBV2	TRBJ1-1	TRBD1	CASSVQGAGTEAFF	TGTGCCAGCAGTGTACAGGGGGCTGGCACTGAAGCTTTCTTT
-	TRBV7-7	TRBJ2-5	TRBD2	CASSQGTSGGSETQYF	TGTGCCAGCAGCCAGGGGACTAGCGGGGGGTCAGAGACCCAGTACTTC
few	TRBV30	TRBJ1-1	TRBD1	CAWSLDRVDTEAFF	TGTGCCTGGAGTTTGGACAGGGTTGACACTGAAGCTTTCTTT
-	TRBV18	TRBJ1-1	-	CASSPTRREAFF	TGTGCCAGCTCACCGACACGACGAGAAGCTTTCTTT
few	TRBV6-1	TRBJ2-3	TRBD2	CASSARLATSTDTQYF	TGTGCCAGCAGTGCCCGACTAGCGACGAGCACAGATACGCAGTATTTT
-	TRBV9	TRBJ2-4	TRBD2	CASSESLAGGVNIQYF	TGTGCCAGCAGCGAGAGTCTAGCGGGCGGAGTAAACATTCAGTACTTC
-	TRBV27	TRBJ1-1	-	CASSKGRGDTEAFF	TGTGCCAGCAGCAAGGGACGCGGGGACACTGAAGCTTTCTTT
-	TRBV30	TRBJ1-2	-	CAYFRVGYTF	TGTGCGTACTTCCGGGTGGGCTACACCTTC
-	TRBV27	TRBJ2-7	TRBD1	CASHSRDREPYEQYF	TGTGCCAGCCATTCCCGGGACAGGGAACCCTACGAGCAGTACTTC
once	TRBV19	TRBJ1-4	TRBD1	CASSESGTGRKKLFF	TGTGCCAGTAGCGAGTCCGGGACAGGAAGGAAGAAACTGTTTTTT
-	TRBV6-6	TRBJ2-3	TRBD2	CASRGRTSGRTDTQYF	TGTGCCAGCAGGGGCAGGACTAGCGGGAGAACAGATACGCAGTATTTT
-	TRBV18	TRBJ2-5	-	CASSPPRALQETQYF	TGTGCCAGCTCACCACCGAGGGCCCTCCAAGAGACCCAGTACTTC
-	TRBV3-1/TRBV3-2	TRBJ2-1	-	CASSPGWGVHEQFF	TGTGCCAGCAGCCCCGGATGGGGGGTCCATGAGCAGTTCTTC
few	TRBV24-1	TRBJ1-5	TRBD1	CATSPSDRAYQPQHF	TGTGCCACCAGTCCCTCGGACAGGGCCTATCAGCCCCAGCATTTT
once	TRBV5-1	TRBJ1-4	-	CASRVRDDGGKELFF	TGCGCCAGCAGAGTAAGGGACGATGGCGGGAAAGAACTGTTTTTT
once	TRBV5-4	TRBJ2-3	TRBD2	CASSPPAGGRGDTQYF	TGTGCCAGCAGCCCGCCAGCGGGGGGGCGGGGAGATACGCAGTATTTT
-	TRBV15	TRBJ2-5	-	CATSLQGKETQYF	TGTGCCACCAGCTTACAGGGAAAAGAGACCCAGTACTTC
-	TRBV4-3	TRBJ1-4	TRBD1	CASSHGRGQTEKLFF	TGCGCCAGCAGCCACGGGAGGGGACAGACTGAAAAACTGTTTTTT
-	TRBV28	TRBJ2-3	TRBD1	CASSIQGSTDTQYF	TGTGCCAGCAGCATACAGGGGAGCACAGATACGCAGTATTTT
-	TRBV24-1	TRBJ2-7	TRBD1	CATSEGQDYYEQYF	TGTGCCACCAGTGAGGGACAGGACTACTACGAGCAGTACTTC
few	TRBV28	TRBJ1-4	TRBD1	CASTTPGQNEKLFF	TGTGCCAGCACCACCCCGGGACAGAATGAAAAACTGTTTTTT
-	TRBV11-2	TRBJ1-6	TRBD1	CASSYGTGVGSPLHF	TGTGCCAGCAGCTACGGGACAGGGGTAGGTTCACCCCTCCACTTT
-	TRBV5-1	TRBJ1-2	TRBD1	CASSPEQGRFSGYTF	TGCGCCAGCAGCCCCGAACAGGGGAGGTTTTCTGGCTACACCTTC
-	TRBV3-1/TRBV3-2	TRBJ1-3	-	CASSQDTGRGNTIYF	TGTGCCAGCAGCCAAGATACAGGAAGAGGAAACACCATATATTTT
-	TRBV19	TRBJ1-5	-	CASSLGRGGNQPQHF	TGTGCCAGTAGTTTAGGCAGGGGAGGGAATCAGCCCCAGCATTTT
-	TRBV6-1	TRBJ1-3	TRBD1	CASSEQSTGVGGNTIYF	TGTGCCAGCAGTGAACAGAGTACAGGGGTTGGGGGAAACACCATATATTTT
-	TRBV6-5	TRBJ1-1	-	CASSYLGRGDGEAFF	TGTGCCAGCAGTTACCTTGGTCGGGGGGACGGTGAAGCTTTCTTT
-	TRBV30	TRBJ2-7	-	CAWSDNYEQYF	TGTGCCTGGAGTGACAATTACGAGCAGTACTTC
-	TRBV14	TRBJ1-1	TRBD1	CASSLDRDTEAFF	TGTGCCAGCAGCTTGGACAGGGACACTGAAGCTTTCTTT
-	TRBV5-1	TRBJ1-4	-	CASSLEGLLWEKLFF	TGCGCCAGCAGCTTGGAAGGACTCCTTTGGGAAAAACTGTTTTTT
-	TRBV27	TRBJ1-1	-	CASSLGGSGDTEAFF	TGTGCCAGCAGTTTGGGGGGGAGCGGAGACACTGAAGCTTTCTTT